A single sample gave rise to the 7 T cell receptor beta chains below, sequenced in a study of monozygotic twins with inflammatory bowel disease. TCRdb reanalyzed the 5' RACE reads, giving one entry per CDR3 protein sequence and no DNA. The repertoire shows nearly 450,000 distinct CDR3 sequences; the top ten hold about 2.2%. What was sequenced was blood. The receptors stem from a human donor with ulcerative colitis or Crohn's disease, or a healthy co-twin of an affected twin (not recorded which).

This chain links TRBV4-3 with TRBJ2-3; absent DNA, TCRdb's TRBD2 call cannot be checked. The length of the CDR3 is 15 residues. Per the germline V gene, CDR1 is LGHNA and CDR2 is YSLEER. This CDR3 reads CASSQDGGRTDTQYF.

The rearrangement uses TRBV5-1 and TRBJ1-2. The CDR3 is 13 amino acids. Germline values: CDR1 SGHRS, CDR2 YFSETQ. CDR3 protein: CASSLSENYGYTF.

The chain is built from TRBV27 and TRBJ2-6; TCRdb picks TRBD1, but there is no DNA to check that call. The CDR3 is made up of 19 amino acids. Germline V lookup: CDR1 MNHEY, CDR2 SMNVEV (reference sequence). CDR3 in amino acids: CASSLSPGQGSSGANVLTF.

This chain uses TRBV12-5 with TRBJ2-7. This CDR3 is built from 14 residues. The germline gives CDR1 LGHNT, CDR2 FRNRAP. The chain's CDR3 is CASGLIPGAYEQYF.

The chain couples TRBV5-6 to TRBJ2-7; TCRdb reports TRBD2, a call that lacks DNA to check it against. CDR1 and CDR2 (germline): SGHDT, YYEEEE. The length of the CDR3 is 15 residues. The chain's CDR3 is CASSFFAGGHYEQYF.

The CDR3 protein is CAWSPRDRLYNEQFF. This chain uses TRBV30 with TRBJ2-1; TCRdb's D call, TRBD1, is unchecked because there is no DNA. From germline, CDR1 is GTSNPN and CDR2 SVGIG (reference sequence). The CDR3 length is 15 residues.

The CDR3 sequence: CASRRRGQGPSDDTEAFF. The rearrangement uses TRBV6-1 and TRBJ1-1; there is no DNA to check the TCRdb D call of TRBD1. The CDR3 spans 18 residues. CDR1 and CDR2 from the germline V gene are MNHNS and SASEGT.